This T cell receptor beta chain appears in the sequencing data of a study of blood T cells in healthy people across ages. Study-wide points: Older individuals had lower TCR beta diversity per million T cells (the decline was roughly linear).

This CDR3 has 11 amino acids. V lost 9 bases, J lost 9 bases, and 13 bases lay in between. Germline CDR1 is KGHDR and CDR2 is SFDVKD. For the second PCR, which ran for roughly 7 to 11 cycles, a sample-barcoded 5' primer and a J-beta primer mix were used. Per-sample output comprised a minimum of 2.5 million paired-end reads containing CDR3. TCRdb processed the 5' RACE reads anew with MiXCR; each CDR3 protein has one entry. The sample lists hundreds of thousands of distinct CDR3 sequences, around 54% occurring once. The total RNA that was extracted per sample amounted to at least 5.5 micrograms. Regarding this clonotype: Antigen specificity is unknown.

The genes are TRBV24-1 and TRBJ1-2; no definite D call. This receptor was identified in a man between 60 and 75 years old in good health. The sample consisted of blood. CDR3 sequence: CATSYSGRYTF. The CDR3 bases are TGTGCCACCTCATACTCCGGACGCTACACCTTC.